The rows below give T cell receptor beta chains drawn from one sample of a study of regulatory T cells in long-lasting Graves disease. TCRdb processed the multiplex PCR reads anew with MiXCR; each CDR3 protein has one entry. The sample has over 200,000 distinct CDR3 sequences; about 17% are singletons. These data also formed part of another study, on T cells in Graves' hyperthyroidism and ophthalmopathy.

Sequences were derived from peripheral blood mononuclear cells (PBMCs), sampled at new diagnosis, from a patient treated with antithyroid drugs. The receptors derive from a woman between 25 and 40 years old with Graves disease. Both conserved end residues are part of each CDR3. D genes are given only for firm matches. Some rows have no size entry. The others give once, few or many, or a class for an expanded clone.

-	many	TRBV4-2	TRBJ2-5	TGTGCCAGCAGCCAAAGTACCCAAGAGACCCAGTACTTC	CASSQSTQETQYF
-	many	TRBV20-1	TRBJ2-5	TGCAGTGCTGGGGGGAGAGAGACCCAGTACTTC	CSAGGRETQYF
TRBD2	-	TRBV20-1	TRBJ2-3	TGCAGTGCTAGAGTGGCTAGCGGGGGGAGGGCAGATACGCAGTATTTT	CSARVASGGRADTQYF
-	many	TRBV5-1	TRBJ1-4	TGCGCCAGCAGCTTGGCCGCCGGAAATAATGAAAAACTGTTTTTT	CASSLAAGNNEKLFF
TRBD2	many	TRBV5-1	TRBJ2-1	TGCGCCAGCAGCCCACGGGACTACCCCTACAATGAGCAGTTCTTC	CASSPRDYPYNEQFF
TRBD2	many	TRBV20-1	TRBJ2-3	TGCAGTGCTAGAGATCGAAGCGGGAATGGAGATACGCAGTATTTT	CSARDRSGNGDTQYF
TRBD2	-	TRBV24-1	TRBJ2-3	TGTGCCACCAGTGATCCGGGAGGCACTGGCACAGATACGCAGTATTTT	CATSDPGGTGTDTQYF
-	-	TRBV19	TRBJ2-3	TGTGCCGGTAGTCCCCAGGTTGCAGATACGCAGTATTTT	CAGSPQVADTQYF
TRBD2	many	TRBV27	TRBJ2-1	TGTGCCAGCACCGCTGGGACTAGCGACTCCTACAATGAGCAGTTCTTC	CASTAGTSDSYNEQFF
-	many	TRBV6-1	TRBJ1-2	TGTGCCAGCAGTCCCGGAGCTAACTATGGCTACACCTTC	CASSPGANYGYTF
-	-	TRBV19	TRBJ1-6	TGTGCCAGTAGTACGCCTAATTCACCCCTCCACTTT	CASSTPNSPLHF
TRBD2	many	TRBV5-1	TRBJ2-3	TGCGCCAGCAGCCCCAGAGCGGGGGGGCTCACAGATACGCAGTATTTT	CASSPRAGGLTDTQYF
-	many	TRBV5-5	TRBJ1-2	TGTGCCAGCAGCTTTGAATCCCTCAACTATGGCTACACCTTC	CASSFESLNYGYTF
-	many	TRBV7-9	TRBJ1-1	TGTGCCAGCAGCTTAGGTACGGTGGGGACTGAAGCTTTCTTT	CASSLGTVGTEAFF
-	many	TRBV2	TRBJ1-2	TGTGCCAGCAGTGATCGAGGGTCCGACTATGGCTACACCTTC	CASSDRGSDYGYTF
-	many	TRBV19	TRBJ1-1	TGTGCCAGTAGTATCGGGGAGAACACTGAAGCTTTCTTT	CASSIGENTEAFF
-	many	TRBV4-1	TRBJ2-7	TGCGCCAGCAGCCAAGGAAGACAGTCCTACGAGCAGTACTTC	CASSQGRQSYEQYF